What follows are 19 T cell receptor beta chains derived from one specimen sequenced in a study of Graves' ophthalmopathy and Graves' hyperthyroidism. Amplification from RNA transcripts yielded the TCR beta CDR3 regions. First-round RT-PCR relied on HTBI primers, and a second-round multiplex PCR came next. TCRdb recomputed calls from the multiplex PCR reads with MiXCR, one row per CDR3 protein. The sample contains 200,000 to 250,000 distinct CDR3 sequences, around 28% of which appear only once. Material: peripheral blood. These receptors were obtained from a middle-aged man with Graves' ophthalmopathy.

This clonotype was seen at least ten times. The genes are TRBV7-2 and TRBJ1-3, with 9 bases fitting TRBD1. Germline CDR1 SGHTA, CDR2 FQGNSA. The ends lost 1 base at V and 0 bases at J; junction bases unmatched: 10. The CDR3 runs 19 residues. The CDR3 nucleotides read TGTGCCAGCAGCTTAGTCACAGGGGGCTTCATAGACTCTGGAAACACCATATATTTT. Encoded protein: CASSLVTGGFIDSGNTIYF.

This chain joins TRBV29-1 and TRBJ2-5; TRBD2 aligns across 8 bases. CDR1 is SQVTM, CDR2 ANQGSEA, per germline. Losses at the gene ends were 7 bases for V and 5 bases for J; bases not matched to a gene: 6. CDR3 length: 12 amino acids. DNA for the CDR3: TGCAGCGCCCTCGGGAGGGTTGAGACCCAGTACTTC. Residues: CSALGRVETQYF.

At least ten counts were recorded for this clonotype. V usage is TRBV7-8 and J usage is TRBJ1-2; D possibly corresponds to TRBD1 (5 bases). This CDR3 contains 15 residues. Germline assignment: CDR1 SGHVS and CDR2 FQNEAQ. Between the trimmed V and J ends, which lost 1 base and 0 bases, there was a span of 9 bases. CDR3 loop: CASSLGQGANYGYTF. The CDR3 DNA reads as TGTGCCAGCAGCTTAGGCCAGGGAGCTAACTATGGCTACACCTTC.

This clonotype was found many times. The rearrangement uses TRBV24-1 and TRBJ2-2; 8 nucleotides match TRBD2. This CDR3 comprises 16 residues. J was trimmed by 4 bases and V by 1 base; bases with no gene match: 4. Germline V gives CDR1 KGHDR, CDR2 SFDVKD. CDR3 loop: CATSDFTGGGTGELFF. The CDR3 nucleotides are TGTGCCACCAGTGATTTCACCGGGGGGGGCACCGGGGAGCTGTTTTTT.

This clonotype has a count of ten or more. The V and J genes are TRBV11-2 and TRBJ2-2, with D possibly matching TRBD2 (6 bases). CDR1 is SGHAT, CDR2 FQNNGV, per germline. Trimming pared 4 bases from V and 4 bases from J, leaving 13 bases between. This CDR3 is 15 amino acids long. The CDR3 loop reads CASSSYRELTGELFF. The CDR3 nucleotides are TGTGCCAGCAGCTCATACCGGGAGCTCACCGGGGAGCTGTTTTTT.

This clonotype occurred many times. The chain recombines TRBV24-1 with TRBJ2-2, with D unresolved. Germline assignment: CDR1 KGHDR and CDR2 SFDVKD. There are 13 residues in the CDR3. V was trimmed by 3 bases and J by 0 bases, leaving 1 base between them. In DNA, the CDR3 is TGTGCCACCAGTGATCCGAACACCGGGGAGCTGTTTTTT. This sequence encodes CATSDPNTGELFF.

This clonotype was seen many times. CDR3 DNA sequence: TGTGCCACCAGTGATGGGGCCGGGACAGCCGGAAAGGCTTTCTTT. It specifies CATSDGAGTAGKAFF. The V call is TRBV24-1, the J call TRBJ1-1; TRBD1 aligns across 7 bases. CDR1 and CDR2 from the germline V gene are KGHDR and SFDVKD. With 3 bases clipped from V and 11 bases from J, the junction kept 14 bases outside the gene matches. This CDR3 has 15 residues.

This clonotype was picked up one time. The CDR3 protein is CASSSLAGVETQYF. CDR3 DNA: TGTGCCAGCAGCTCGTTAGCGGGAGTTGAGACCCAGTACTTC. This chain joins TRBV7-2 and TRBJ2-5; 9 nucleotides match TRBD2. CDR3 size: 14 residues. Germline V gene sequence: CDR1 SGHTA, CDR2 FQGNSA. Trimming removed 4 bases from V and 5 bases from J; junction bases left unmatched: 5.

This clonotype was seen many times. This chain's CDR3 is CASSSDTNNSPLHF. The CDR3 bases are TGTGCCAGCAGCTCCGACACGAATAATTCACCCCTCCACTTT. V and J are TRBV7-8 and TRBJ1-6; D is uncertain. V was shortened by 4 bases and J by 5 bases, with 9 bases between the two germline ends. Germline CDR1 SGHVS, CDR2 FQNEAQ. CDR3 length: 14 residues.

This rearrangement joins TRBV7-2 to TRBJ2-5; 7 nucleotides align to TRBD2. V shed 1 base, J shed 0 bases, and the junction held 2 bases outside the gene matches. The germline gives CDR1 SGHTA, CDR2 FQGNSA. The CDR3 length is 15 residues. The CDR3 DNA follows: TGTGCCAGCAGCTTAGTCGCGGGAGACCAAGAGACCCAGTACTTC. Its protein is CASSLVAGDQETQYF.

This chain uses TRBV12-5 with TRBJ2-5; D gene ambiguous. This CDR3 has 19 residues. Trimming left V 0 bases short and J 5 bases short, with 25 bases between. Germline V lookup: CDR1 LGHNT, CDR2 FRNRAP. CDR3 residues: CASGLVRWLGSQRDETQYF. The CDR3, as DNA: TGTGCTAGTGGTTTGGTACGGTGGTTAGGCTCGCAGAGAGATGAGACCCAGTACTTC.

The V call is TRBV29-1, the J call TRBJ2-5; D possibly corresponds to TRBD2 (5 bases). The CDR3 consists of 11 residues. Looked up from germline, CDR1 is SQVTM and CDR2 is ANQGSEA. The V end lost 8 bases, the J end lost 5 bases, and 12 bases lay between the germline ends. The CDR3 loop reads CSPITGETQYF. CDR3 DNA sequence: TGCAGCCCAATTACGGGGGAGACCCAGTACTTC.

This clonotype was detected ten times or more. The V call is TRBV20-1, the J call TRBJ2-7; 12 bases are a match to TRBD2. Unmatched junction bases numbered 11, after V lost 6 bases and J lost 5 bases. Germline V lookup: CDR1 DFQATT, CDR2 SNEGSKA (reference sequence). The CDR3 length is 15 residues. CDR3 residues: CSAHLLAGGPNEQYF. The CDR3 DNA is TGCAGTGCGCACCTCCTAGCGGGAGGGCCGAACGAGCAGTACTTC.

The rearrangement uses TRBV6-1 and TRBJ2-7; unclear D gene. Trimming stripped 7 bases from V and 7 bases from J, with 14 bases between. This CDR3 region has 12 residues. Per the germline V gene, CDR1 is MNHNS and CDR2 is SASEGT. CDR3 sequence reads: CASKGFIGEQYF. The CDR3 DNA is TGTGCCAGCAAGGGATTCATCGGGGAGCAGTACTTC.

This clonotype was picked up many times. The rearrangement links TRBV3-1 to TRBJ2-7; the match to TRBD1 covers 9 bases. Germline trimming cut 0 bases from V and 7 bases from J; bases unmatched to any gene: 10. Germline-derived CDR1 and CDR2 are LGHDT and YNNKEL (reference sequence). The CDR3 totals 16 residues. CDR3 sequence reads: CASSQDKTGGGGEQYF. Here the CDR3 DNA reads TGTGCCAGCAGCCAAGATAAAACAGGGGGCGGTGGTGAGCAGTACTTC.

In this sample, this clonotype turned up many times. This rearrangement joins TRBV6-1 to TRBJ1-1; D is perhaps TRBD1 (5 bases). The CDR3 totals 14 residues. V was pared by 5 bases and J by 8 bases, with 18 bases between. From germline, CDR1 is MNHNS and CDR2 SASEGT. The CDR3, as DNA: TGTGCCAGCAGTCCGGGGCAAGACCCCGCCGAAGCTTTCTTT. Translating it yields CASSPGQDPAEAFF.

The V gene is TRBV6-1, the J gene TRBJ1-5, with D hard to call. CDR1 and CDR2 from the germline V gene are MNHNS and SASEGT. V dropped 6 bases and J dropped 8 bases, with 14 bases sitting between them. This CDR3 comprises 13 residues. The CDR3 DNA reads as TGTGCCAGCAGACCCCTATCTACTGAGCCCCAGCATTTT. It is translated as CASRPLSTEPQHF.

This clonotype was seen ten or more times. The CDR3 sequence is CASSRRTGATDEQFF. The DNA for the CDR3 is TGTGCCAGCAGCCGGAGGACAGGGGCCACGGATGAGCAGTTCTTC. The chain employs TRBV3-1 and TRBJ2-1; 9 bases are a match to TRBD1. CDR1 and CDR2 from the germline V gene are LGHDT and YNNKEL (reference sequence). J was trimmed by 8 bases and V by 4 bases; bases with no gene match: 9. The CDR3 runs to 15 residues.

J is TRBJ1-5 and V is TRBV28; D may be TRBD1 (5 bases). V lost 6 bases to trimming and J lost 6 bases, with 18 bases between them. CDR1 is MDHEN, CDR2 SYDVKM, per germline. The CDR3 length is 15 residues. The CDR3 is CASRPGPLSSQPQHF. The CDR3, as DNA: TGTGCCAGCAGGCCGGGACCGCTCTCAAGTCAGCCCCAGCATTTT. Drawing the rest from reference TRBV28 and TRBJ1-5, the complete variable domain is DVKVTQSSRYLVKRTGEKVFLECVQDMDHENMFWYRQDPGLGLRLIYFSYDVKMKEKGDIPEGYSVSREKKERFSLILESASTNQTSMYLCASRPGPLSSQPQHFGDGTRLSIL.